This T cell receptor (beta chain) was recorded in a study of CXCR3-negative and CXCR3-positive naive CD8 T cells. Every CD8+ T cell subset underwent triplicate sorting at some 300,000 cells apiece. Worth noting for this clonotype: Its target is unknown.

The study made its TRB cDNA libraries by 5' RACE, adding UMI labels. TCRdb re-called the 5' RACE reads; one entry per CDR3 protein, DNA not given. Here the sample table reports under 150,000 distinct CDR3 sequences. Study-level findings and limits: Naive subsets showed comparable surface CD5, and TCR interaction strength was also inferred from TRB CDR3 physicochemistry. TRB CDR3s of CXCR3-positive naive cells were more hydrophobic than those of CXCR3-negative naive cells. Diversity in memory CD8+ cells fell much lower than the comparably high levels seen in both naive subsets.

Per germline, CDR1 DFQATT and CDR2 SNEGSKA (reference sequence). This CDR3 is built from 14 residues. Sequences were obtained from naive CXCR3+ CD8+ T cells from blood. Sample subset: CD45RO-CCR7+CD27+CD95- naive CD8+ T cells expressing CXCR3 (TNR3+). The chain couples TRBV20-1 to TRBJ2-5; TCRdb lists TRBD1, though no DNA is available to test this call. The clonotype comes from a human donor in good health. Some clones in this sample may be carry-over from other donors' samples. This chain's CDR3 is CSAGRQGERETQYF.